The table lists the clone carrying this T cell receptor beta chain with a count of one. Its cognate antigen is unknown. RNA totalling roughly 0.5 to 1 ug underwent reverse transcription with random hexamers. Across 54 Vbeta and 13 Jbeta, TCR beta CDR3 was amplified with immunoSEQ multiplex PCR. TCRdb re-called the immunoSEQ multiplex PCR reads through MiXCR, storing one row per CDR3 protein. The table lists 150,000 to 200,000 distinct CDR3 sequences, approximately 94% of them singletons. The ends were cut back, 0 bases at V and 3 bases at J, with 0 bases in the middle. CDR1 and CDR2 from the germline V gene are LGHNT and FRNRAP. The CDR3 spans 11 residues. This entry comes from a study of CD8 T cells in Susac syndrome. General study results and limits: It was acknowledged by the study that relatively few individuals were included in its TCR sequencing and HLA analysis.

The multiple sclerosis controls were treatment-naive patients with relapsing-remitting disease that was stable or active. It was negative isolation that provided the CD8+ and CD4+ T cells, whereas TEMRA cells were enriched by FACS. Sequencing was done on a sample of CD4+ T cells from PBMCs. The V and J genes are TRBV12-5 and TRBJ2-7; no firm D call. The receptor was isolated from a human donor with multiple sclerosis. The CDR3 nucleotides read TGTGCTAGTGGTTTGGTCTACGAGCAGTACTTC. As protein: CASGLVYEQYF. The variable domain in full, with the rest retrieved from reference TRBV12-5 and TRBJ2-7, is DARVTQTPRHKVTEMGQEVTMRCQPILGHNTVFWYRQTMMQGLELLAYFRNRAPLDDSGMPKDRFSAEMPDATLATLKIQPSEPRDSAVYFCASGLVYEQYFGPGTRLTVT.